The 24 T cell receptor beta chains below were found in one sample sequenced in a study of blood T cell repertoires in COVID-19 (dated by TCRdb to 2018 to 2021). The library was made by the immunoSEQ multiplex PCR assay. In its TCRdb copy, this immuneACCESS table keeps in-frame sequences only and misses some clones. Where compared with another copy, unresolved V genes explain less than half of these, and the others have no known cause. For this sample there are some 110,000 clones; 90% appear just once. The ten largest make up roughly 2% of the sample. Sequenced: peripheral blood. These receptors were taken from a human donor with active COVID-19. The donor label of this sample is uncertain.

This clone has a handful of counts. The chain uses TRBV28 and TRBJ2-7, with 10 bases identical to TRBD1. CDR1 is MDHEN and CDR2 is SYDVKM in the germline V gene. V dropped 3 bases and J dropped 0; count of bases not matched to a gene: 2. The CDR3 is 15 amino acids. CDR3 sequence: CASSLTGGPSYEQYF. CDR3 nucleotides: TGTGCCAGCAGTTTGACAGGGGGCCCCTCCTACGAGCAGTACTTC.

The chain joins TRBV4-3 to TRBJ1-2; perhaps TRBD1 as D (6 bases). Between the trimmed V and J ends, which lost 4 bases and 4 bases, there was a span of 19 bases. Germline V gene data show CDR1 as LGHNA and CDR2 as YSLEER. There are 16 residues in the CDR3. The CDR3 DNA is TGCGCCAGCAGCCCAAACCCCACAGGGTACCCCTATGGCTACACCTTC. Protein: CASSPNPTGYPYGYTF.

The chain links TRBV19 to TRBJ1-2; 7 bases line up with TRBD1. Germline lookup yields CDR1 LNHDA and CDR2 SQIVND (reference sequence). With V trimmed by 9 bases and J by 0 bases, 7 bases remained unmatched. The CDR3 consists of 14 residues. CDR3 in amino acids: CASHAGTANYGYTF. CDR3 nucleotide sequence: TGTGCCAGCCACGCCGGGACAGCTAACTATGGCTACACCTTC.

CDR3 sequence reads: CASEEARTFLDTQYF. The DNA for the CDR3 is TGTGCCAGCGAAGAGGCCCGAACATTTTTGGATACGCAGTATTTT. The chain joins TRBV2 to TRBJ2-3; D unclear. Germline V gene lookup returns CDR1 SNHLY and CDR2 FYNNEI. The CDR3 runs 15 residues. Trimming pared 8 bases from V and 6 bases from J, leaving 21 bases between.

DNA for the CDR3: TGTGCCAGCAGTTACAGAAGGGGGCCGCAAGAGACCCAGTACTTC. Translation: CASSYRRGPQETQYF. The chain links TRBV6-5 to TRBJ2-5; 7 bases agree with TRBD1. There are 15 residues in the CDR3. Trimming took 2 bases from V and 2 from J; bases not matched to a gene: 5. Germline lookup yields CDR1 MNHEY and CDR2 SVGAGI.

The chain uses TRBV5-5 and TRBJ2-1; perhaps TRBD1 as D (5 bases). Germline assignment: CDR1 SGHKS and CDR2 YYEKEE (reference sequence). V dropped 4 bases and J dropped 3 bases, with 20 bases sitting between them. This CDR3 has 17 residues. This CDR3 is CASSHALRQTLYNEQFF. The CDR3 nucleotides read TGTGCCAGCAGCCACGCCCTAAGACAGACTCTCTACAATGAGCAGTTCTTC. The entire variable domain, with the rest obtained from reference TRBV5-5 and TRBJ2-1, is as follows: DAGVTQSPTHLIKTRGQQVTLRCSPISGHKSVSWYQQVLGQGPQFIFQYYEKEERGRGNFPDRFSARQFPNYSSELNVNALLLGDSALYLCASSHALRQTLYNEQFFGPGTRLTVL.

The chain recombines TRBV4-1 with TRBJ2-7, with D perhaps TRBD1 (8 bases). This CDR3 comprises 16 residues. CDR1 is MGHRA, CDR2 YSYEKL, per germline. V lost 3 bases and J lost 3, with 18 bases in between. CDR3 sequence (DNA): TGCGCCAGCAGCCACCCAAGGACAGGGAGGGACTACGAGCAGTACTTC. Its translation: CASSHPRTGRDYEQYF.

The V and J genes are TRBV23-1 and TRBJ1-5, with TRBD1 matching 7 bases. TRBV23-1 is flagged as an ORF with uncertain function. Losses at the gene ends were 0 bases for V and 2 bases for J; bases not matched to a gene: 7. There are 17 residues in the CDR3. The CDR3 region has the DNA TGCGCCAGCAGTCAATCGAGGTGGCAGGGGGGCAATCAGCCCCAGCATTTT. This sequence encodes CASSQSRWQGGNQPQHF.

CDR3 bases: TGTGCCAGCAGCTTAGACGCGGGGAGCTCCTATAATTCACCCCTCCACTTT. Residues: CASSLDAGSSYNSPLHF. The chain couples TRBV7-6 to TRBJ1-6; D is unresolved. The CDR3 has 17 residues. Trimming left V 1 base short and J 0 bases short, with 10 bases between. Germline V gene data show CDR1 as SGHVS and CDR2 as FNYEAQ.

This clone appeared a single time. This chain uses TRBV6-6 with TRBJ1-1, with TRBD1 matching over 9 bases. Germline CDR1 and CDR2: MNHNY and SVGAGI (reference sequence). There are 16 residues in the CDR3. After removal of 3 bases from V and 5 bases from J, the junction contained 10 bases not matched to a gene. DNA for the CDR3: TGTGCCAGCAGTTATACTAACAGGGGGCGGAATACTGAAGCTTTCTTT. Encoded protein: CASSYTNRGRNTEAFF.

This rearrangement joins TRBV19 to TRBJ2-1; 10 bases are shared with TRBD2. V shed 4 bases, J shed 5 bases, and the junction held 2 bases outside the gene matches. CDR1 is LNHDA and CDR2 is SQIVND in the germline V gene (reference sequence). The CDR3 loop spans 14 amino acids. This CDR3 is CASSKLAGNNEQFF. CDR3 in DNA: TGTGCCAGTAGTAAACTAGCGGGGAACAATGAGCAGTTCTTC.

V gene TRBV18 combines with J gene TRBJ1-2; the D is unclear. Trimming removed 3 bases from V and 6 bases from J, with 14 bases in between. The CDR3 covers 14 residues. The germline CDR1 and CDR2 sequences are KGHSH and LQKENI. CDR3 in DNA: TGTGCCAGCTCACCTTTGCGCGGGTCCCATGGCTACACCTTC. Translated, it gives CASSPLRGSHGYTF.

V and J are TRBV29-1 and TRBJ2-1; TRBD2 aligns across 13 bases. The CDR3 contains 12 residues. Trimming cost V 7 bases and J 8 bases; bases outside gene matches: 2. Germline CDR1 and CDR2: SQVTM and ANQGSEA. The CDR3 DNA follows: TGCAGCGGGACTAGCGGGGGCCATGAGCAGTTCTTC. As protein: CSGTSGGHEQFF.

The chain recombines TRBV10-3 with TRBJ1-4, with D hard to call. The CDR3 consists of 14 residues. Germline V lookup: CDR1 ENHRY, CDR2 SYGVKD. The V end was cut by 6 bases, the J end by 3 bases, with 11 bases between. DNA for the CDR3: TGTGCCATCAGAGCGGGGTTGGCTAATGAAAAACTGTTTTTT. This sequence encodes CAIRAGLANEKLFF.

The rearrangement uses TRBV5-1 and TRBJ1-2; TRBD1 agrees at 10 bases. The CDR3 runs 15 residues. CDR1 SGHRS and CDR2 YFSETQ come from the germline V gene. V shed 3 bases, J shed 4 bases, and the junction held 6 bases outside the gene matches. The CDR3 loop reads CASSYGQGDPYGYTF. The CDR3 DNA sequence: TGCGCCAGCAGCTATGGACAGGGGGATCCCTATGGCTACACCTTC.

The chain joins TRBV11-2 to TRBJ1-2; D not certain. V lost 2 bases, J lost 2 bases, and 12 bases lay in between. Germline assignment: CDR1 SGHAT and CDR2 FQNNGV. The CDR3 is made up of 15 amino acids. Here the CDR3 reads CASSLNWEVNYGYTF. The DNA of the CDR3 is TGTGCCAGCAGCTTAAATTGGGAGGTGAACTATGGCTACACCTTC.

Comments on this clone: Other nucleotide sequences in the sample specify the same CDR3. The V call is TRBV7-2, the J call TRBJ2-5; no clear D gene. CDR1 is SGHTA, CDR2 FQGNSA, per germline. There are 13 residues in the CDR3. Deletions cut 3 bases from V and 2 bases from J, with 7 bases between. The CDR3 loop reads CASSLARQETQYF. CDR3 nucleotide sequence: TGTGCCAGCAGCTTGGCCAGGCAAGAGACCCAGTACTTC.

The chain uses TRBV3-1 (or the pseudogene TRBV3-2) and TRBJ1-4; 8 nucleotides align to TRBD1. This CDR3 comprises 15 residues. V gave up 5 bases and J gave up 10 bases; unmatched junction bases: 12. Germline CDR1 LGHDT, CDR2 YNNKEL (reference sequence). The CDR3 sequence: CASSSRQGYGGKLFF. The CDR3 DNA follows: TGTGCCAGCAGCAGCCGACAGGGGTACGGTGGAAAACTGTTTTTT.

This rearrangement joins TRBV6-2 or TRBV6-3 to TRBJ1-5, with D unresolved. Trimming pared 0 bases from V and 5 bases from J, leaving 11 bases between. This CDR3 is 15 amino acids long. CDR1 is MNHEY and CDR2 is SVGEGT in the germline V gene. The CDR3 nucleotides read TGTGCCAGCAGTTACTCTTCCGGGGAGGATCAGCCCCAGCATTTT. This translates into CASSYSSGEDQPQHF.

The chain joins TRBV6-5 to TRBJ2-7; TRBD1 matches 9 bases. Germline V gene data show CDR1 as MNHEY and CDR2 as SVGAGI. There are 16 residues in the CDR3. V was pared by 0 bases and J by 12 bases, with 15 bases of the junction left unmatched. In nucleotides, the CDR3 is TGTGCCAGCAGTTACTCGGGGGGACAGGGCATGTACAGGCTGTACTTC. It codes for CASSYSGGQGMYRLYF.

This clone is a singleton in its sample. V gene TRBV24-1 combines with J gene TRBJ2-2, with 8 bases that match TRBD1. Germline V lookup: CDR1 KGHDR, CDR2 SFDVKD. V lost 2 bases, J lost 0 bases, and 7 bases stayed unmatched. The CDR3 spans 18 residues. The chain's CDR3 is CATSDSYRGDTNTGELFF. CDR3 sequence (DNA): TGTGCCACCAGTGATTCGTACAGGGGGGATACGAACACCGGGGAGCTGTTTTTT.

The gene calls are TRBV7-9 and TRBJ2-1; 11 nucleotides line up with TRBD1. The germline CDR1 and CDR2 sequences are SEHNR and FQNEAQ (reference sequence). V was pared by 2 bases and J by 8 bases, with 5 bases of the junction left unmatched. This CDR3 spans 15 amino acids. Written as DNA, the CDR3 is TGTGCCAGCAGCTTATGGGACAGGGGGATCTATGAGCAGTTCTTC. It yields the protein CASSLWDRGIYEQFF.

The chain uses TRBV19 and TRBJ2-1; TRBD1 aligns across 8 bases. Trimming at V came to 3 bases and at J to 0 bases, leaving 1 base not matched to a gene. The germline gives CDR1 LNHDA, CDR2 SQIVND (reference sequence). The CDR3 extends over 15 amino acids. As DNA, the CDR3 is TGTGCCAGTAGTATGACAGGGGACTCCTACAATGAGCAGTTCTTC. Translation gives CASSMTGDSYNEQFF.

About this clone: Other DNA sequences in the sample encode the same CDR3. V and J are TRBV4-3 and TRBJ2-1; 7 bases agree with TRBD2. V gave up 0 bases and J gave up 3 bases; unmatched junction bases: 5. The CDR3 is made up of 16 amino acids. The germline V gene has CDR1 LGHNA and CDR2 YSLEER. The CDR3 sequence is CASSQDLGGDYNEQFF. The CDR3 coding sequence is TGCGCCAGCAGCCAAGATTTGGGGGGGGACTACAATGAGCAGTTCTTC.